The rows below give T cell receptor beta chains drawn from one sample of a study of blood T cell repertoires in COVID-19. The data were produced by immunoSEQ multiplex PCR, yet TCRdb's version contains in-frame clones alone and is incomplete. The repertoire holds some 270,000 clones, about 89% seen once, with roughly 0.8% in the top ten. Sequencing was done on a sample of peripheral blood. Receptors were obtained from a man aged 25 to 45 with acute or convalescent COVID-19. Each CDR3 is given with its conserved first and last residue. The D gene is left open where the match is weak. Expanded clones are given a class, and other clones once, few, many or no size at all.

j_call clone_size d_call v_call cdr3_aa cdr3_nt
TRBJ2-5 - - TRBV5-1 CASSLISGAETQYF TGCGCCAGCAGCTTGATTAGCGGCGCGGAGACCCAGTACTTC
TRBJ2-3 - - TRBV28 CASSLIPGTPGDTQYF TGTGCCAGCAGTTTAATCCCGGGTACCCCCGGCGATACGCAGTATTTT
TRBJ2-2 - - TRBV6-5 CASSYSRRTNTGELFF TGTGCCAGCAGTTACTCGAGGCGGACGAACACCGGGGAGCTGTTTTTT
TRBJ1-2 - TRBD1 TRBV4-1 CASSQDPLGGRGHGYTF TGCGCCAGCAGCCAAGATCCGTTAGGGGGCAGGGGGCATGGCTACACCTTC
TRBJ1-4 - - TRBV5-1 CASSLAGVNEKLFF TGCGCCAGCAGCTTGGCGGGGGTGAACGAAAAACTGTTTTTT
TRBJ1-2 - - TRBV12-3/TRBV12-4 CASSPPGGGYTF TGTGCCAGCAGCCCCCCCGGGGGGGGCTACACCTTC
TRBJ1-2 - TRBD1 TRBV14 CASSQRKGTGATYGYTF TGTGCCAGCAGCCAAAGGAAGGGGACAGGCGCTACCTATGGCTACACCTTC
TRBJ2-2 - - TRBV7-9 CASSYGLTPGELFF TGTGCCAGCAGCTATGGACTGACTCCCGGGGAGCTGTTTTTT
TRBJ1-1 - - TRBV7-9 CASSLVSGTEAFF TGTGCCAGCAGCTTAGTTTCGGGGACTGAAGCTTTCTTT
TRBJ2-1 - TRBD1 TRBV18 CASSQGATNYNEQFF TGTGCCAGCTCACAGGGGGCTACGAATTACAATGAGCAGTTCTTC
TRBJ2-3 - - TRBV28 CASSRAGSSTDTQYF TGTGCCAGCAGTCGGGCGGGGTCTAGCACAGATACGCAGTATTTT
TRBJ1-4 - - TRBV5-6 CASSLLPAGDEKLFF TGTGCCAGCAGCTTGCTTCCAGCAGGCGATGAAAAACTGTTTTTT
TRBJ1-4 - TRBD1 TRBV28 CASSFLGQGAANEKLFF TGTGCCAGCAGTTTCTTAGGACAGGGGGCAGCTAATGAAAAACTGTTTTTT
TRBJ2-7 - TRBD2 TRBV7-3 CASSLSSGSIYEQYF TGTGCCAGCAGCCTATCTAGCGGGAGTATCTACGAGCAGTACTTC
TRBJ2-2 - - TRBV5-1 CASSHTGKDTGELFF TGCGCCAGCAGTCATACAGGGAAGGACACCGGGGAGCTGTTTTTT
TRBJ2-5 - - TRBV4-2 CASSQDRGFGAQYF TGTGCCAGCAGCCAAGATCGAGGGTTTGGCGCCCAGTACTTC
TRBJ1-6 - TRBD1 TRBV4-1 CASSQPRTGINSPLHF TGCGCCAGCAGCCAACCAAGGACAGGGATTAATTCACCCCTCCACTTT
TRBJ1-2 - TRBD1 TRBV6-5 CASPDRAYGYTF TGTGCCAGTCCGGACAGGGCATATGGCTACACCTTC
TRBJ2-2 - TRBD2 TRBV7-2 CASSFLAGSGELFF TGTGCCAGCAGCTTCCTAGCGGGGTCCGGGGAGCTGTTTTTT
TRBJ2-1 - TRBD2 TRBV11-2 CASSLRASGYNEQFF TGTGCCAGCAGCTTAAGGGCTAGCGGTTACAATGAGCAGTTCTTC
TRBJ2-5 - - TRBV7-9 CASSLAILVEETQYF TGTGCCAGCAGCTTAGCGATCCTAGTCGAAGAGACCCAGTACTTC
TRBJ2-6 - TRBD1 TRBV30 CAWSRSGTGTGANVLTF TGTGCCTGGAGCCGGAGTGGGACAGGGACTGGGGCCAACGTCCTGACTTTC
TRBJ1-6 few - TRBV4-2 CASSQANSPLHF TGTGCCAGCAGCCAAGCAAATTCACCCCTCCACTTT
TRBJ1-3 - - TRBV6-5 CASSSPSLGNTIYF TGTGCCAGCAGTTCTCCGTCTCTGGGAAACACCATATATTTT
TRBJ2-4 - TRBD2 TRBV11-2 CASSTRLAGGVAKNIQYF TGTGCCAGCAGCACCAGACTAGCGGGAGGTGTGGCCAAAAACATTCAGTACTTC
TRBJ1-5 - - TRBV6-5 CASTPGTQPQHF TGTGCCAGCACGCCCGGGACACAGCCCCAGCATTTT
TRBJ1-1 - TRBD1 TRBV7-6 CASSPSRQGVNTEAFF TGTGCCAGCAGCCCGAGTAGACAGGGAGTGAACACTGAAGCTTTCTTT
TRBJ2-7 - TRBD2 TRBV10-3 CAISGLAGGPYEQYF TGTGCCATCAGTGGACTAGCGGGGGGACCCTACGAGCAGTACTTC
TRBJ1-2 - - TRBV4-2 CASSHGDYDYGYTF TGTGCCAGCAGCCACGGTGACTACGACTATGGCTACACCTTC
TRBJ2-1 - TRBD2 TRBV9 CASSPRGAGGPTYNEQFF TGTGCCAGCAGCCCCCGAGGGGCGGGGGGGCCGACCTACAATGAGCAGTTCTTC
TRBJ2-2 - TRBD1 TRBV7-3 CASSYRGGAGELFF TGTGCCAGCAGTTACAGGGGTGGTGCCGGGGAGCTGTTTTTT
TRBJ1-2 - - TRBV28 CASSSFFRGYGYTF TGTGCCAGCAGTTCGTTTTTCAGGGGCTATGGCTACACCTTC
TRBJ1-2 - TRBD1 TRBV18 CASSPWDRGDGYTF TGTGCCAGCTCACCCTGGGACAGGGGGGATGGCTACACCTTC
TRBJ1-5 once - TRBV11-2 CASSLYTDQPQHF TGTGCCAGCAGCTTATATACAGATCAGCCCCAGCATTTT
TRBJ2-5 - - TRBV18 CASSPQGETQYF TGTGCCAGCTCCCCTCAGGGAGAGACCCAGTACTTC
TRBJ1-2 - TRBD1 TRBV6-5 CASQGQGYGYTF TGTGCCAGCCAGGGACAGGGCTATGGCTACACCTTC
TRBJ2-7 once TRBD2 TRBV15 CATSPGLAASEQYF TGTGCCACCAGCCCGGGACTAGCGGCGTCCGAGCAGTACTTC
TRBJ1-1 - TRBD1 TRBV7-3 CASSPDRVLGGNTEAFF TGTGCCAGCAGCCCCGACAGGGTTCTAGGGGGGAACACTGAAGCTTTCTTT
TRBJ2-5 - - TRBV6-5 CASRSEVETQYF TGTGCCAGCAGGAGTGAAGTAGAGACCCAGTACTTC
TRBJ1-1 - TRBD1 TRBV5-4 CASSFNTGRGQTEAFF TGTGCCAGCAGCTTCAACACGGGCAGGGGGCAAACTGAAGCTTTCTTT
TRBJ1-3 - - TRBV5-1 CASSLDSISGNTIYF TGCGCCAGCAGCTTGGACAGTATCTCTGGAAACACCATATATTTT
TRBJ1-3 - TRBD1 TRBV28 CASSLQGGNTIYF TGTGCCAGCAGCTTACAGGGGGGAAACACCATATATTTT
TRBJ1-2 - - TRBV11-2 CASSLGYSLSANYGYTF TGTGCCAGCAGCTTAGGTTACAGCCTATCTGCTAACTATGGCTACACCTTC
TRBJ2-1 - - TRBV27 CASSPQWRSYNEQFF TGTGCCAGCAGTCCCCAGTGGAGGTCCTACAATGAGCAGTTCTTC
TRBJ2-7 - TRBD2 TRBV5-1 CASSGGLAGIYEQYF TGCGCCAGCAGCGGGGGACTAGCGGGAATATACGAGCAGTACTTC
TRBJ1-2 - - TRBV14 CASSPDSNYGYTF TGTGCCAGCAGCCCCGACAGTAACTATGGCTACACCTTC
TRBJ2-5 - TRBD2 TRBV2 CASTEGRGGRGQYF TGTGCCAGCACCGAAGGACGGGGGGGCCGAGGGCAGTACTTC
TRBJ2-7 - - TRBV6-6 CASSAPEVYEQYF TGTGCCAGCAGTGCCCCCGAGGTCTACGAGCAGTACTTC
TRBJ2-1 once TRBD2 TRBV5-1 CASSLELAGAQINEQFF TGCGCCAGCAGCTTGGAACTAGCGGGAGCACAGATTAATGAGCAGTTCTTC
TRBJ1-5 - TRBD1 TRBV6-6 CASSQPDRGFINQPQHF TGTGCCAGCAGTCAACCCGACAGGGGATTCATCAATCAGCCCCAGCATTTT
TRBJ1-1 - - TRBV30 CAWMERNTEAFF TGTGCCTGGATGGAGAGGAACACTGAAGCTTTCTTT
TRBJ2-5 - TRBD1 TRBV5-4 CASSLKTGTVETQYF TGTGCCAGCAGCTTGAAGACAGGGACGGTAGAGACCCAGTACTTC
TRBJ1-2 - TRBD1 TRBV5-4 CASRPTGAYGYTF TGTGCCAGCAGGCCGACAGGGGCCTATGGCTACACCTTC
TRBJ2-2 once TRBD1 TRBV7-6 CASSFRDRATGELFF TGTGCCAGCAGCTTCCGGGACAGGGCGACCGGGGAGCTGTTTTTT